What follows describes a single T cell receptor (beta chain). The antigen it binds to is not known. There are no base qualities to consult, and no much larger clone falls within one base. CDR3 length: 15 amino acids, cysteine to phenylalanine. Just the 45-base CDR3 DNA is kept, in frame starting at base 1. Clipping removes 8 bases from V and 1 base from J, with 10 as the unmatched junction base count. As encoded in the germline V gene, CDR1 is SGHTA while CDR2 is FQGNSA. The collaborating institutions used their own protocols to collect whole blood in K2EDTA tubes. For TCRbeta analysis, collaborators shipped samples as frozen whole blood, isolated PBMCs, or DNA extracted from either of those sample types. This specimen comes from a study of blood T cell repertoires in COVID-19 (dated by TCRdb to 2020 to 2022). Broadly, across the study: Collaborator samples came from the United States, Italy and Spain and covered acute and convalescent phases of COVID-19. The sample metadata nearly always contained a de-identified subject ID, COVID-19 status, age in years and sex. Samples were obtained from the ongoing ImmuneRACE study (first 160 participants) and from about 1,300 subjects provided by 6 global collaborators. The prospective study material was composed of cDNA or gDNA derived from T cells, B-cell-depleted T cells, or PBMCs. Where available, HLA class I and class II types were obtained from metadata supplied by the sample provider rather than from assay-based typing. The dataset comprised deeply sampled blood TCRbeta repertoires from subjects exposed to, actively infected with, or recovered from COVID-19. The repertoires were released in a freely available public database intended as a resource for research on the immune response to SARS-CoV-2. The paper as a whole reports these results and caveats: Clinical and demographic metadata were provided uncurated, with the amount varying by source and participant.

The immunoSEQ Assay, a bias-controlled multiplex PCR, was used to amplify TCRbeta CDR3 regions from genomic DNA. Per the original workflow: Within the assay, amplification of reference gene primers was used to estimate how many nucleated cells each sample contained. To quantify the absolute abundance of each unique TCRbeta CDR3 rearrangement, sequence reads were collapsed and filtered. For each sample, productive Simpson clonality was calculated by taking the square root of Simpson's diversity index across productive rearrangements. Entries here come from immuneACCESS through TCRdb and include only in-frame sequences with V and J called. Some clones fail to appear in such tables; in the studies checked, an unresolved V gene covers under half of the shortfall, and the cause of the remainder is unknown. V and J calls and clone size are as listed in that table; D and trimming were resolved from the DNA. For this sample there are over 130,000 clones; roughly 82% appear just once. The ten largest clones represent about 2% of the sample.

The V and J genes are TRBV7-2 and TRBJ2-5; 7 junctional bases match TRBD2. Source material: peripheral blood. This clonotype was sampled from a man between 65 and 85 years old with acute or convalescent COVID-19. The CDR3 protein is CASRGTTLLQETQYF. The nucleotide sequence is TGTGCCAGCCGCGGGACTACTCTCCTCCAAGAGACCCAGTACTTC.